Listed below are T cell receptor beta chains from one sample, sequenced in a study of blood T cell repertoires in COVID-19. Sequencing was performed with immunoSEQ multiplex PCR; in TCRdb, only in-frame clones are kept and a portion is missing. Altogether about 97,000 clones are present, approximately 90% being singletons, with the ten largest covering 1.5% to 2%. Sequencing was done on a sample of peripheral blood. The origin of the receptors is a man aged 55 to 70 with acute or convalescent COVID-19. Both conserved end residues are trimmed from each CDR3. The D gene is left open where the match is weak.

NA	13	TRBJ2-3	TRBV12-5	ASAVGAGPTDTQY
NA	13	TRBJ1-4	TRBV28	ASSPQTGASEKLF
NA	12	TRBJ2-2	TRBV9	ASTSQGRTGELF
NA	11	TRBJ2-1	TRBV3-1/TRBV3-2	ASSRGYGNEQF
TRBD2	14	TRBJ2-1	TRBV5-1	ASSLGPGLGNNEQF
NA	11	TRBJ1-2	TRBV5-1	ASSFEWNYGYT
TRBD1	16	TRBJ1-2	TRBV30	AWSVGFGGQGTNYGYT
NA	14	TRBJ1-5	TRBV6-1	ASSARGSRARQPQH
NA	9	TRBJ1-2	TRBV7-9	AIRGGYGYT
TRBD1	13	TRBJ1-6	TRBV30	AWSVGQGPGSPLH
NA	13	TRBJ2-2	TRBV7-8	ASSLGLLNTGELF
TRBD2	13	TRBJ2-3	TRBV3-1/TRBV3-2	ASSQPGLQMGTQY
TRBD1	9	TRBJ1-1	TRBV12-3/TRBV12-4	ASRKGATAF
NA	13	TRBJ1-1	TRBV5-1	ASRPNEGMNTEAF
NA	10	TRBJ2-3	TRBV10-1	ASSPAGDTQY
TRBD1	14	TRBJ1-2	TRBV15	ATSSGRDRGVYGYT
TRBD1	10	TRBJ1-2	TRBV10-3	AISPDRGGYT
TRBD2	15	TRBJ2-5	TRBV18	ASSPPVFRTSGETQY
NA	11	TRBJ1-1	TRBV12-3/TRBV12-4	ASSFYFASEAF
TRBD1	12	TRBJ1-2	TRBV27	ASSSIDRVHGYT
TRBD2	14	TRBJ2-2	TRBV14	ASSQVGGTNTGELF
TRBD1	13	TRBJ1-4	TRBV20-1	SASSGGATNEKLF
TRBD2	15	TRBJ2-1	TRBV4-2	ASSQAQTSGGAGEQF
NA	12	TRBJ1-2	TRBV28	ASSITGTSYGYT
NA	11	TRBJ1-1	TRBV9	ASSVWTLSKAF
NA	12	TRBJ1-2	TRBV30	AWSPSVQGRGYT
NA	12	TRBJ1-1	TRBV2	ASSLAGYGAEAF
NA	11	TRBJ1-2	TRBV19	ASSIGQGGSYT
NA	13	TRBJ2-6	TRBV7-9	ASSSQGLGANVLT
NA	9	TRBJ1-1	TRBV20-1	SARDLSEAF
NA	14	TRBJ2-5	TRBV20-1	SASPLRGDGRETQY
TRBD1	13	TRBJ1-2	TRBV6-5	ASSYWGRGRDGYT
NA	12	TRBJ1-2	TRBV7-8	ASSLGGRSYGYT
NA	16	TRBJ2-6	TRBV27	ASSPYPTGGSGANVLT
NA	12	TRBJ2-1	TRBV9	ASGRGGRVNEQF
NA	13	TRBJ1-4	TRBV5-6	ASSLTGQSNEKLF
NA	13	TRBJ1-1	TRBV5-1	ASSLGASTNTEAF